The 31 T cell receptor beta chains below come from one sample, sequenced in a study of control samples from healthy donors and cancer patients. TCRdb's table, derived via immunoSEQ multiplex PCR, lists solely in-frame clones and lacks some. The table has almost 85,000 clones, roughly 82% seen once; the top ten hold approximately 10%. The sequencing sample was made of PBMCs. Receptors were obtained from a man aged 60 to 69 with head and neck cancer.

The rearrangement uses TRBV19 and TRBJ2-2; 14 positions match TRBD2. J was trimmed by 3 bases and V by 7 bases; bases with no gene match: 13. This CDR3 spans 19 amino acids. Germline assignment: CDR1 LNHDA and CDR2 SQIVND (reference sequence). The CDR3 DNA follows: TGTGCCAGTAATCCTGGGAGGACTAGCGGGAGGAGTTACACCGGGGAGCTGTTTTTT. This translates into CASNPGRTSGRSYTGELFF.

The V and J genes are TRBV10-2 and TRBJ2-5; no clear D. CDR1 and CDR2 (germline): WSHSY, SAAADI. The V end lost 6 bases, the J end lost 1 base, and 9 bases lay between the germline ends. This CDR3 spans 13 amino acids. CDR3 region: CASRRRPQETQYF. For the CDR3, the DNA is TGCGCCAGCAGAAGGAGACCCCAAGAGACCCAGTACTTC.

This clone was detected only once. The chain employs TRBV15 and TRBJ2-5; D uncertain. Germline values: CDR1 LNHNV, CDR2 YYDKDF (reference sequence). The ends were cut back, 3 bases at V and 1 base at J, with 0 bases in the middle. The CDR3 runs 11 residues. CDR3 DNA: TGTGCCACCAGCAGCCAAGAGACCCAGTACTTC. Protein product: CATSSQETQYF.

The chain uses TRBV4-1 and TRBJ2-2; D might be TRBD1 (6 bases). V lost 0 bases and J 8 bases, leaving 16 bases between the germline ends. Germline V gene data show CDR1 as MGHRA and CDR2 as YSYEKL. The CDR3 spans 16 residues. This CDR3 is CASSQDYRVQSGELFF. The CDR3 DNA sequence: TGCGCCAGCAGCCAAGACTACAGGGTTCAGTCTGGGGAGCTGTTTTTT.

The CDR3 is CASSPGPGQPYEQYF. CDR3 sequence (DNA): TGCGCCAGCAGCCCGGGGCCGGGACAGCCCTACGAGCAGTACTTC. The chain couples TRBV5-1 to TRBJ2-7; 7 bases align to TRBD1. V gave up 4 bases and J gave up 2 bases; unmatched junction bases: 9. The CDR3 contains 15 residues. Germline loops: CDR1 SGHRS, CDR2 YFSETQ. Complete variable domain (other parts from reference TRBV5-1 and TRBJ2-7): KAGVTQTPRYLIKTRGQQVTLSCSPISGHRSVSWYQQTPGQGLQFLFEYFSETQRNKGNFPGRFSGRQFSNSRSEMNVSTLELGDSALYLCASSPGPGQPYEQYFGPGTRLTVT.

J is TRBJ1-1 and V is TRBV27; D unresolved. The CDR3 has 13 residues. CDR1 and CDR2 (germline): MNHEY, SMNVEV (reference sequence). Trimming took 3 bases from V and 5 from J, leaving 10 bases between them. The CDR3 here is CASSFKLGTEAFF. CDR3 DNA sequence: TGTGCCAGCAGTTTTAAGCTAGGTACTGAAGCTTTCTTT.

V usage is TRBV18 and J usage is TRBJ2-4; 8 bases line up with TRBD1. The junction had 7 bases not matched to a gene; V was cut back by 5 bases and J by 4 bases. The CDR3 spans 15 residues. Germline lookup yields CDR1 KGHSH and CDR2 LQKENI. This CDR3 is CASSATGTGKNIQYF. DNA of the CDR3: TGTGCCAGCTCAGCCACCGGGACAGGAAAAAACATTCAGTACTTC.

A few counts support this clone. The CDR3 protein is CASSYRDGEDEQYF. The CDR3 DNA sequence: TGTGCCAGCAGTTACAGGGACGGGGAGGACGAGCAGTACTTC. V usage is TRBV6-5 and J usage is TRBJ2-7, with TRBD2 as a possible D gene (6 bases). Germline CDR1 MNHEY, CDR2 SVGAGI. This CDR3 has 14 amino acids. V lost 2 bases and J lost 5, with 13 bases in between.

This clone was observed a single time. The rearrangement joins TRBV3-1 (or the pseudogene TRBV3-2) to TRBJ2-1; no clear D gene. The CDR3 has 14 amino acids. The V and J ends lost 0 bases and 5 bases respectively, with 8 bases between them. The germline CDR1 and CDR2 sequences are LGHDT and YNNKEL (reference sequence). The CDR3 DNA is TGTGCCAGCAGCCAAGATGACCGGAACAATGAGCAGTTCTTC. It is translated as CASSQDDRNNEQFF.

This rearrangement joins TRBV5-4 to TRBJ1-2, with D perhaps TRBD1 (6 bases). V lost 4 bases and J lost 8, with 18 bases in between. From germline, CDR1 is SGHNT and CDR2 YYREEE (reference sequence). This CDR3 comprises 14 residues. CDR3 DNA: TGTGCCAGCAGCCCCCCCGGGACACCGGGCGGCTACACCTTC. As protein: CASSPPGTPGGYTF.

The V gene is TRBV15, the J gene TRBJ2-7; the D is unclear. Per the germline V gene, CDR1 is LNHNV and CDR2 is YYDKDF (reference sequence). Trimming stripped 0 bases from V and 1 base from J, with 10 bases between. The CDR3 has 15 amino acids. The CDR3: CATSRDMVASYEQYF. CDR3 coding DNA: TGTGCCACCAGCAGAGATATGGTAGCTTCCTACGAGCAGTACTTC.

V is TRBV15 and J is TRBJ2-7, with D hard to call. Germline V gives CDR1 LNHNV, CDR2 YYDKDF (reference sequence). V lost 0 bases, J lost 1 base, and 4 bases lay in between. The CDR3 has 13 residues. CDR3 residues: CATSRDVSYEQYF. In DNA form, the CDR3 reads TGTGCCACCAGCAGAGATGTATCCTACGAGCAGTACTTC.

A few counts support this clone. The chain recombines TRBV5-4 with TRBJ2-7, with TRBD2 matching 8 bases. Germline V lookup: CDR1 SGHNT, CDR2 YYREEE (reference sequence). This CDR3 is 15 amino acids long. The trim removed 0 bases at V and 3 bases at J, leaving 5 bases unmatched. The CDR3, as DNA: TGTGCCAGCAGCTTGGGGACTAGCCCGATCTACGAGCAGTACTTC. The encoded protein is CASSLGTSPIYEQYF.

The chain employs TRBV21-1 and TRBJ2-3; the D call TRBD2 from the table was never checked on the DNA. TRBV21-1 counts as a pseudogene. The CDR3 length is 18 residues. The CDR3 spells CASSKKSGGDLCTDTQYF. The CDR3 DNA reads TGTGCCAGCAGCAAAAAGAGTGGGGGGGACCTGTGCACAGATACGCAGTATTTT.

The V and J genes are TRBV19 and TRBJ2-2; a weak D match, TRBD1 (5 bases). Germline V gives CDR1 LNHDA, CDR2 SQIVND (reference sequence). The CDR3 runs 14 residues. V dropped 6 bases and J dropped 3 bases, with 11 bases sitting between them. The CDR3 DNA reads TGTGCCAGTAGGGAAGACAGTTACACCGGGGAGCTGTTTTTT. This codes for CASREDSYTGELFF.

The chain couples TRBV7-8 to TRBJ2-3, with 7 bases matching TRBD2. Germline CDR1 reads SGHVS; CDR2 reads FQNEAQ. J was trimmed by 5 bases and V by 3 bases; bases with no gene match: 5. This CDR3 comprises 14 residues. CDR3 sequence reads: CASSLATSRDTQYF. In nucleotides, the CDR3 is TGTGCCAGCAGCTTGGCGACTAGCCGAGATACGCAGTATTTT.

The V call is TRBV29-1, the J call TRBJ2-7; 8 positions agree with TRBD1. The CDR3 spans 12 residues. Germline V lookup: CDR1 SQVTM, CDR2 ANQGSEA. The trim removed 6 bases at V and 3 bases at J, leaving 4 bases unmatched. CDR3 sequence (DNA): TGCAGCGTCTCCGGGACAGGCTACGAGCAGTACTTC. Amino acid sequence: CSVSGTGYEQYF.

J is TRBJ2-7 and V is TRBV19; 7 nucleotides agree with TRBD2. J was trimmed by 3 bases and V by 3 bases; bases with no gene match: 5. The CDR3 totals 14 residues. Germline lookup yields CDR1 LNHDA and CDR2 SQIVND (reference sequence). The DNA for the CDR3 is TGTGCCAGTAGTATGTCTAGCGGCCTCTACGAGCAGTACTTC. The encoded protein is CASSMSSGLYEQYF.

This clone was observed a single time. The CDR3 protein is CAISDIAGVGYEQYF. In nucleotides, the CDR3 is TGTGCCATCAGTGACATAGCGGGAGTTGGATACGAGCAGTACTTC. The chain recombines TRBV10-3 with TRBJ2-7; TRBD2 matches at 9 bases. This CDR3 is built from 15 residues. The V gene's germline CDR1 is ENHRY and CDR2 SYGVKD. V dropped 3 bases and J dropped 4; count of bases not matched to a gene: 7.

The chain carries TRBV6-6 and TRBJ1-6; D remains ambiguous. CDR3 length: 11 residues. The ends were cut back, 6 bases at V and 11 bases at J, with 8 bases in the middle. Germline CDR1 MNHNY, CDR2 SVGAGI (reference sequence). The CDR3 DNA is TGTGCCAGCAGCGACCTTCCACCCCTCCACTTT. Protein sequence: CASSDLPPLHF.

The J gene is TRBJ2-1, the V gene TRBV6-5; D is unclear. Germline V lookup: CDR1 MNHEY, CDR2 SVGAGI. The CDR3 consists of 13 residues. With 8 bases removed from V and 8 bases from J, the gap between germline ends came to 16 bases. As DNA, the CDR3 is TGTGCCAGCCTGGGCCGCCTCAACGATGAGCAGTTCTTC. As protein: CASLGRLNDEQFF.

The V and J genes are TRBV6-5 and TRBJ2-7; D is uncertain. Germline V gives CDR1 MNHEY, CDR2 SVGAGI. Trimming removed 6 bases at V and 2 bases at J, with 11 bases between. The CDR3 has 13 amino acids. The CDR3 spells CASSQRSTYEQYF. CDR3 sequence (DNA): TGTGCCAGCAGCCAGAGGAGTACCTACGAGCAGTACTTC.

This chain links TRBV15 with TRBJ1-1; the D is unclear. Germline V gives CDR1 LNHNV, CDR2 YYDKDF (reference sequence). This CDR3 comprises 14 residues. The V end lost 1 base, the J end lost 0 bases, and 6 bases lay between the germline ends. The CDR3 DNA is TGTGCCACCAGCAGAGGCAGCCTGAACACTGAAGCTTTCTTT. Amino acid sequence: CATSRGSLNTEAFF. Full variable domain (rest looked up from reference TRBV15 and TRBJ1-1): DAMVIQNPRYQVTQFGKPVTLSCSQTLNHNVMYWYQQKSSQAPKLLFHYYDKDFNNEADTPDNFQSRRPNTSFCFLDIRSPGLGDTAMYLCATSRGSLNTEAFFGQGTRLTVV.

This chain uses TRBV6-2 or TRBV6-3 with TRBJ1-1; D remains ambiguous. V shed 4 bases and J shed 5 bases, with 14 bases lying between them. The CDR3 sequence is 14 residues long. Germline assignment: CDR1 MNHEY and CDR2 SVGEGT. CDR3 in amino acids: CASSWRVLGTEAFF. In nucleotides, the CDR3 is TGTGCCAGCAGTTGGAGGGTGTTGGGGACTGAAGCTTTCTTT.

The chain joins TRBV28 to TRBJ2-5; 9 bases agree with TRBD2. The germline V gene has CDR1 MDHEN and CDR2 SYDVKM. The length of the CDR3 is 16 residues. Trimming cost V 4 bases and J 2 bases; bases outside gene matches: 8. For the CDR3, the DNA is TGTGCCAGCAGTTCCCCATCGCTAGCGGGACAAGAGACCCAGTACTTC. This encodes CASSSPSLAGQETQYF. Based on the CDR3 plus reference TRBV28 and TRBJ2-5, the full variable domain is DVKVTQSSRYLVKRTGEKVFLECVQDMDHENMFWYRQDPGLGLRLIYFSYDVKMKEKGDIPEGYSVSREKKERFSLILESASTNQTSMYLCASSSPSLAGQETQYFGPGTRLLVL.

The J gene is TRBJ2-2, the V gene TRBV5-6; tentatively, D is TRBD1 (5 bases). The V and J ends lost 4 bases and 4 bases respectively, with 14 bases between them. The CDR3 runs 15 residues. Germline V lookup: CDR1 SGHDT, CDR2 YYEEEE. The CDR3 region has the DNA TGTGCCAGCAGCGTTGGGGCAGGTATCACCGGGGAGCTGTTTTTT. It codes for CASSVGAGITGELFF.

Note on this clone: This specimen includes other DNA sequences encoding the same CDR3. This chain uses TRBV6-6 with TRBJ2-7; no clear D. V was shortened by 4 bases and J by 2 bases, with 3 bases between the two germline ends. Germline V CDR1 and CDR2: MNHNY, SVGAGI (reference sequence). The CDR3 has 11 residues. This CDR3 reads CASSSTYEQYF. The CDR3 DNA reads as TGTGCCAGCAGTTCTACCTACGAGCAGTACTTC.

The chain links TRBV4-1 to TRBJ2-3, with 14 nucleotides matching TRBD2. The V segment lost 11 bases and the J segment 1 base; nucleotides outside the gene matches: 20. CDR1 and CDR2 (germline): MGHRA, YSYEKL. This CDR3 comprises 20 residues. CDR3 amino acids: CARRHAGGTSGRRRTDTQYF. The CDR3 nucleotides are TGCGCCCGCCGCCACGCCGGGGGGACTAGCGGGAGACGACGCACAGATACGCAGTATTTT.

V and J are TRBV3-1 (or the pseudogene TRBV3-2) and TRBJ2-2; D is tentatively TRBD1 or TRBD2 (5 bases each). This CDR3 is built from 14 residues. V was shortened by 5 bases and J by 8 bases, with 15 bases between the two germline ends. Germline CDR1 LGHDT, CDR2 YNNKEL (reference sequence). For the CDR3, the DNA is TGTGCCAGCAGCGGGGACGGATGGACTGGGGAGCTGTTTTTT. It is translated as CASSGDGWTGELFF.

Only a few counts were recorded for this clone. This chain connects TRBV14 to TRBJ2-3; D uncertain. Between the trimmed V and J ends, which lost 4 bases and 7 bases, there was a span of 9 bases. Germline CDR1 and CDR2: SGHDN and FVKESK. The CDR3 contains 12 residues. CDR3 sequence (DNA): TGTGCCAGCAGCCCCCGTGGGTATACGCAGTATTTT. It translates to CASSPRGYTQYF.

The chain is built from TRBV9 and TRBJ2-7; 8 bases match TRBD1. CDR1 is SGDLS, CDR2 YYNGEE, per germline. V shed 4 bases and J 2 bases; nucleotides not matched to a gene: 5. This CDR3 has 14 residues. The CDR3 DNA reads TGTGCCAGCAGCCAAGGGGACAGGCCCTACGAGCAGTACTTC. It yields the protein CASSQGDRPYEQYF.